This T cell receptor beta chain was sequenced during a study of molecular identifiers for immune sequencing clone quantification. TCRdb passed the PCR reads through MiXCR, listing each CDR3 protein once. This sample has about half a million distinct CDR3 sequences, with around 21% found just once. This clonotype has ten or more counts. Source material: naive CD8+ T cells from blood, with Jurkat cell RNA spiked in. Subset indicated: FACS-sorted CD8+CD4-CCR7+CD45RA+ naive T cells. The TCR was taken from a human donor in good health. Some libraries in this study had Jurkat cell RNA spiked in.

The chain's CDR3 is CAWSEGSGANVLTF. DNA for the CDR3: TGTGCCTGGAGTGAGGGCTCTGGGGCCAACGTCCTGACTTTC. This rearrangement joins TRBV30 to TRBJ2-6, with unresolved D. Germline V gene data show CDR1 as GTSNPN and CDR2 as SVGIG (reference sequence). The CDR3 runs 14 residues. The V gene lost 1 base and the J gene lost 0 bases, with 4 bases spanning the gap. Looking up the rest from reference TRBV30 and TRBJ2-6 gives the full variable domain: SQTIHQWPATLVQPVGSPLSLECTVEGTSNPNLYWYRQAAGRGLQLLFYSVGIGQISSEVPQNLSASRPQDRQFILSSKKLLLSDSGFYLCAWSEGSGANVLTFGAGSRLTVL.